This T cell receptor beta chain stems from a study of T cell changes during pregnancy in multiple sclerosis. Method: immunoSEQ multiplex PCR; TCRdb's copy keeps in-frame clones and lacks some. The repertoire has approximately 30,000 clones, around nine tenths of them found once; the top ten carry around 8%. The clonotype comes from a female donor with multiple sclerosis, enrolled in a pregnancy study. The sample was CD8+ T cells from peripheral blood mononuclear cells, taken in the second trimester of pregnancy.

The DNA for the CDR3 is TGTGCCAGCAGTTTATCGGGGACAGTCGGCTTGGATGGCTACACCTTC. It translates to CASSLSGTVGLDGYTF. The rearrangement links TRBV27 to TRBJ1-2, with TRBD1 identical over 7 bases. In germline, CDR1 is MNHEY, CDR2 SMNVEV (reference sequence). There are 16 residues in the CDR3. The V gene end was trimmed by 0 bases and the J gene end by 6 bases; junction bases not matched to a gene: 10.